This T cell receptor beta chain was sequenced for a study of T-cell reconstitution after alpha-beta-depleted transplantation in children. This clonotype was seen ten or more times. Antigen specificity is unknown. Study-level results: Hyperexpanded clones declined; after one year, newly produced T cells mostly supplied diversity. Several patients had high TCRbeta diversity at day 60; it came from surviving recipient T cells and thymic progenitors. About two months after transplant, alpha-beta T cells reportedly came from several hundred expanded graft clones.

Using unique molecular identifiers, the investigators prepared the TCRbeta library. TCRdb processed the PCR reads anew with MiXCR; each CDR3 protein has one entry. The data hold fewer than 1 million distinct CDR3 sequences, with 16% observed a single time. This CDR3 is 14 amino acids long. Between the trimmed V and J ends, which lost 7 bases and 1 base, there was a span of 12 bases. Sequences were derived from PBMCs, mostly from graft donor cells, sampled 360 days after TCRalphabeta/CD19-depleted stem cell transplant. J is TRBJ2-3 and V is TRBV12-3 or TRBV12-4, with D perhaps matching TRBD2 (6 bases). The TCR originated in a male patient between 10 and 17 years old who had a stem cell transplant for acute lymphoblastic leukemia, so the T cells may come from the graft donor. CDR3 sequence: CASTLAEGTDTQYF. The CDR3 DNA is TGTGCCAGCACCTTAGCGGAGGGCACAGATACGCAGTATTTT.